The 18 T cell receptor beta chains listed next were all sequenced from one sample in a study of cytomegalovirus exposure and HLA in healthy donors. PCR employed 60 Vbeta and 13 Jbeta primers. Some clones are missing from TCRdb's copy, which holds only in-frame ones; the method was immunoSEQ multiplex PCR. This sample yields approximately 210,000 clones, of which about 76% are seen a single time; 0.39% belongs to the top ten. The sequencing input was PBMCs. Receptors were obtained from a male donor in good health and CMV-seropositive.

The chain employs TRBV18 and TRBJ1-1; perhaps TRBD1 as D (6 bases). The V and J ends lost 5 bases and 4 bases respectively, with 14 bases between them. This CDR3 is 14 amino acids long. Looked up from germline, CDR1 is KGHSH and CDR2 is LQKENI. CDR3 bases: TGTGCCAGCTCAACCCGACAGGCCGGCACTGAAGCTTTCTTT. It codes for CASSTRQAGTEAFF.

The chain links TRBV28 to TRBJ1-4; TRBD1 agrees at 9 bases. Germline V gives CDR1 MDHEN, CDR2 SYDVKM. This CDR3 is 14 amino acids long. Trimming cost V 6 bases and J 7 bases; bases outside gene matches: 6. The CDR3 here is CASRTGGRGEKLFF. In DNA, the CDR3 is TGTGCCAGCAGAACAGGGGGCAGGGGTGAAAAACTGTTTTTT.

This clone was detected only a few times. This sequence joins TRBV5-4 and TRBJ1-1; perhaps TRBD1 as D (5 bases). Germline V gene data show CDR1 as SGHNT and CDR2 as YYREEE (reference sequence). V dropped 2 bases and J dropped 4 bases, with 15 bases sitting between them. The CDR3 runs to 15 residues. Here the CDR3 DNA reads TGTGCCAGCAGCTTATTCCGGGCTCAGGGCACTGAAGCTTTCTTT. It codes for CASSLFRAQGTEAFF.

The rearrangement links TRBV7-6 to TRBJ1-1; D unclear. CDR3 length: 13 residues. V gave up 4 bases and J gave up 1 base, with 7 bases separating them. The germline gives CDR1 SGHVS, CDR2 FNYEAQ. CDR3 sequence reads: CASSYSGNTEAFF. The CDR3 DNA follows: TGTGCCAGCAGCTATTCAGGGAACACTGAAGCTTTCTTT.

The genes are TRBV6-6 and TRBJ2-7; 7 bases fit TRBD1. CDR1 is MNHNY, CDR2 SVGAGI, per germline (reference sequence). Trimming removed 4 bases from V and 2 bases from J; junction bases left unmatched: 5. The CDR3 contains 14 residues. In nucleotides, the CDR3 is TGTGCCAGCAGTTTTTCACAGGGGACCTACGAGCAGTACTTC. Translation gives CASSFSQGTYEQYF.

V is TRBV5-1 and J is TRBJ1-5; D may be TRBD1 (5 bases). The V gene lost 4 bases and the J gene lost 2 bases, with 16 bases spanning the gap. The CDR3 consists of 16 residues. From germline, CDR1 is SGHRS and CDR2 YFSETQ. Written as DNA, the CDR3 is TGCGCCAGCAGCCCGGGGGACTACGCGGGCAATCAGCCCCAGCATTTT. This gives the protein CASSPGDYAGNQPQHF.

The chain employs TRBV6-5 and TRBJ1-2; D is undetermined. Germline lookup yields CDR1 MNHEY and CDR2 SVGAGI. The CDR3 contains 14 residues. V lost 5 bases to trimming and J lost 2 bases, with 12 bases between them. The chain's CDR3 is CASSEPGKNYGYTF. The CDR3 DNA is TGTGCCAGCAGTGAACCGGGTAAGAACTATGGCTACACCTTC.

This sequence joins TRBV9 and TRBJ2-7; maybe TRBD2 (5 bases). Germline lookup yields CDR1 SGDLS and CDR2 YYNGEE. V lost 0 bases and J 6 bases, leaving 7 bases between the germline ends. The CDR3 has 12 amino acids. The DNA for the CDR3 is TGTGCCAGCAGCGTAGGAGGGCGCGAGCAGTACTTC. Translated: CASSVGGREQYF.

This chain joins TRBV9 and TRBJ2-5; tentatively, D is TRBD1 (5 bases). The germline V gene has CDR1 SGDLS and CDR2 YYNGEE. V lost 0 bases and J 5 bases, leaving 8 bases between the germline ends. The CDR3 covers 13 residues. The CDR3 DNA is TGTGCCAGCAGCGTAGAGGGGATGGAGACCCAGTACTTC. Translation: CASSVEGMETQYF.

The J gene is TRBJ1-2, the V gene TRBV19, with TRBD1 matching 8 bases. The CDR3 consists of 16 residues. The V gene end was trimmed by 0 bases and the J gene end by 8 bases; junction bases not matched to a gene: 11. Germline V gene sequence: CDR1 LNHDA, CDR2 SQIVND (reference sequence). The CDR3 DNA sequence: TGTGCCAGTAGTATAGATCCCAACAGGGGGTCGTTCGGCTACACCTTC. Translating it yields CASSIDPNRGSFGYTF.

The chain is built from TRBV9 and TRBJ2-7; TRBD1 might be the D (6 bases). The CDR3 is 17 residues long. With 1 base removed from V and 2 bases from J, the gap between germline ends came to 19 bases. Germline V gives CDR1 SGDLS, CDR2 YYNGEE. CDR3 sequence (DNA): TGTGCCAGCAGCGTACCCGCTCACAGGGTGGGCGCCTACGAGCAGTACTTC. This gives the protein CASSVPAHRVGAYEQYF.

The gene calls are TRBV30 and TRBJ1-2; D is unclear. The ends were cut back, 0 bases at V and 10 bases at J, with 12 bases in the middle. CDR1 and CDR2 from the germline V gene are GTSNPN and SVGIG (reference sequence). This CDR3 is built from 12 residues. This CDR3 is CAWSVKLADYTF. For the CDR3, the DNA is TGTGCCTGGAGTGTAAAGTTGGCGGACTACACCTTC.

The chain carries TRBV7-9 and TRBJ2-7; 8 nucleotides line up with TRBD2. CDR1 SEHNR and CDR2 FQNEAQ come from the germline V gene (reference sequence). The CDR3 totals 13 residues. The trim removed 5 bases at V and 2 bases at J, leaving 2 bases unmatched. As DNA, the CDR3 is TGTGCCAGCAGCCATAGCGGGGCCTACGAGCAGTACTTC. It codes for CASSHSGAYEQYF.

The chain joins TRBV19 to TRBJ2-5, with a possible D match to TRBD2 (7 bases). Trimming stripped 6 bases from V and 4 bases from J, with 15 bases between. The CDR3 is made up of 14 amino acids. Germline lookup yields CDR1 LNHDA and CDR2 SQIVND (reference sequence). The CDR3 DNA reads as TGTGCCAGTAGGCTGGCCGGGGGGCCAGAGACCCAGTACTTC. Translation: CASRLAGGPETQYF.

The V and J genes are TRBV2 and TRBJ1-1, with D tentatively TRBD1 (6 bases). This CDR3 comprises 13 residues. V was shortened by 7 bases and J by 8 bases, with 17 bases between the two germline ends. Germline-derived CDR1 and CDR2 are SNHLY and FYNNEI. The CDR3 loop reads CASTLGPGAEAFF. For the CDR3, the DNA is TGTGCCAGCACCTTGGGACCAGGGGCGGAAGCTTTCTTT.

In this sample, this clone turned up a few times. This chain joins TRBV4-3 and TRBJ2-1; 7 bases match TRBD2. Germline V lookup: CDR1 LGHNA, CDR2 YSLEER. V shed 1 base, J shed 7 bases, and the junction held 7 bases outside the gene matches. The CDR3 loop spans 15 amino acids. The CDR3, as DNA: TGCGCCAGCAGCCAAGGGTGGGGGGGGAAGAATGAGCAGTTCTTC. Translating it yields CASSQGWGGKNEQFF.

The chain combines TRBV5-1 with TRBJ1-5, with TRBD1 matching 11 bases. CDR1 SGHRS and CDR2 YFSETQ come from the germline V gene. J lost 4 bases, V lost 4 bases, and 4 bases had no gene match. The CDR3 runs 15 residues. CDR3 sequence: CASSPGTGGNQPQHF. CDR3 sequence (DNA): TGCGCCAGCAGCCCCGGGACAGGGGGTAATCAGCCCCAGCATTTT.

The CDR3 DNA sequence: TGTGCCAGCAGCTTAGGGACAGGGAAAGCTAACTATGGCTACACCTTC. Translated: CASSLGTGKANYGYTF. The rearrangement joins TRBV9 to TRBJ1-2; 9 nucleotides agree with TRBD1. Germline loops: CDR1 SGDLS, CDR2 YYNGEE. Losses at the gene ends were 4 bases for V and 0 bases for J; bases not matched to a gene: 7. The CDR3 length is 16 residues.